This passage covers 23 T cell receptor beta chains from one sample sequenced in a study of T cell clonotyping in hematopoietic cell transplantation (dated by TCRdb to the early 2020s). The time point tag for this specimen amounts to: recipient sample about 28 days before transplant, after cytoreduction. The method behind the library was the immunoSEQ multiplex PCR assay. Sourced from immuneACCESS, this table was stored by TCRdb with only in-frame sequences that have V and J called. A share of the clones is absent; for the studies checked, an unresolved V gene accounts for under half, and the remainder has no known explanation. This sample has roughly 20,000 clones in its table, and more than 75% of those were observed once. Of the sample, roughly 8% falls within the top ten clones. The sample here was peripheral blood mononuclear cells, taken before stem cell transplant. These receptors were collected from a middle-aged man with acute myeloid leukemia. Some clones in this sample may be carry-over from other donors' samples.

The rearrangement links TRBV7-2 to TRBJ2-3; 16 bases are shared with TRBD2. The germline V gene encodes CDR1 SGHTA and CDR2 FQGNSA. V shed 6 bases, J shed 5 bases, and the junction held 11 bases outside the gene matches. The CDR3 has 18 amino acids. The CDR3 loop reads CASSPPGLAGGGLDTQYF. In nucleotides, the CDR3 is TGTGCCAGCAGTCCGCCGGGACTAGCGGGGGGGGGCCTAGATACGCAGTATTTT. Variable domain in full (rest from reference TRBV7-2 and TRBJ2-3): GAGVSQSPSNKVTEKGKDVELRCDPISGHTALYWYRQSLGQGLEFLIYFQGNSAPDKSGLPSDRFSAERTGGSVSTLTIQRTQQEDSAVYLCASSPPGLAGGGLDTQYFGPGTRLTVL.

The chain links TRBV7-9 to TRBJ1-1; no definite D call. Trimming shortened V by 0 bases and J by 1 base, and 3 bases separated the two germline ends. The CDR3 is 13 amino acids. CDR1 and CDR2 from the germline V gene are SEHNR and FQNEAQ (reference sequence). CDR3: CASSLAGNTEAFF. CDR3 nucleotide sequence: TGTGCCAGCAGCTTAGCGGGGAACACTGAAGCTTTCTTT. Variable domain in full (rest from reference TRBV7-9 and TRBJ1-1): DTGVSQNPRHKITKRGQNVTFRCDPISEHNRLYWYRQTLGQGPEFLTYFQNEAQLEKSRLLSDRFSAERPKGSFSTLEIQRTEQGDSAMYLCASSLAGNTEAFFGQGTRLTVV.

The chain has TRBV7-2 and TRBJ1-2, with TRBD1 identical over 8 bases. The CDR3 covers 14 residues. Losses at the gene ends were 4 bases for V and 5 bases for J; bases not matched to a gene: 6. Germline V gene sequence: CDR1 SGHTA, CDR2 FQGNSA. The CDR3: CASSSGQGPYGYTF. In DNA form, the CDR3 reads TGTGCCAGCAGCTCTGGACAGGGCCCTTATGGCTACACCTTC.

The chain recombines TRBV7-8 with TRBJ1-5; D is uncertain. This CDR3 spans 16 amino acids. Per the germline V gene, CDR1 is SGHVS and CDR2 is FQNEAQ. Trimming shortened V by 0 bases and J by 1 base, and 10 bases separated the two germline ends. CDR3 residues: CASSLAGRRSNQPQHF. The DNA for the CDR3 is TGTGCCAGCAGCTTAGCGGGCAGGAGAAGCAATCAGCCCCAGCATTTT.

CDR3 bases: TGTGCCAGCAGCCTCACTAGCGGGGGGCTCGAGTACGAGCAGTACTTC. It is translated as CASSLTSGGLEYEQYF. The chain joins TRBV9 to TRBJ2-7; 12 nucleotides align to TRBD2. Germline CDR1 reads SGDLS; CDR2 reads YYNGEE. The CDR3 length is 16 residues. The V and J ends lost 4 bases and 4 bases, in that order; junction bases with no gene match: 9.

A single count supports this clone. This chain uses TRBV6-6 with TRBJ2-7, with 8 bases fitting TRBD1. Per germline, CDR1 MNHNY and CDR2 SVGAGI (reference sequence). V lost 6 bases, J lost 2 bases, and 12 bases stayed unmatched. CDR3 length equals 16 residues. CDR3 sequence reads: CASSDGQGIRPYEQYF. CDR3 sequence (DNA): TGTGCCAGCAGCGATGGACAGGGAATCAGGCCCTACGAGCAGTACTTC.

The rearrangement uses TRBV5-1 and TRBJ1-2, with a weak D call TRBD1 (5 bases). The CDR3 runs to 11 residues. The V end was cut by 4 bases, the J end by 8 bases, with 9 bases between. The germline V gene has CDR1 SGHRS and CDR2 YFSETQ. The CDR3 loop reads CASSPGGGYTF. CDR3 DNA: TGCGCCAGCAGCCCGGGGGGGGGCTACACCTTC.

The genes are TRBV20-1 and TRBJ1-1; no clear D. The CDR3 length is 11 residues. V shed 0 bases and J shed 11 bases, with 10 bases lying between them. CDR1 is DFQATT and CDR2 is SNEGSKA in the germline V gene (reference sequence). CDR3 protein: CSARDTALAFF. The DNA of the CDR3 is TGCAGTGCTAGAGATACCGCCCTTGCTTTCTTT.

The V call is TRBV6-6, the J call TRBJ2-2; D gene ambiguous. Trimming took off 5 bases at V and 2 bases at J, with 3 bases between the two ends. The CDR3 length is 12 residues. Germline-derived CDR1 and CDR2 are MNHNY and SVGAGI (reference sequence). CDR3 in DNA: TGTGCCAGCAGTGTTAACACCGGGGAGCTGTTTTTT. It specifies CASSVNTGELFF.

The rearrangement joins TRBV5-8 to TRBJ1-1; D remains unclear. This CDR3 has 14 amino acids. Germline-derived CDR1 and CDR2 are SGHTS and YDEGEE. The germline V and J ends were trimmed by 3 bases and 1 base, with 10 bases remaining between them. CDR3 region: CASSSGPGNTEAFF. CDR3 in DNA: TGTGCCAGCAGCTCCGGACCAGGGAACACTGAAGCTTTCTTT.

The count of this clone is one. The chain joins TRBV5-5 to TRBJ1-6; 10 bases agree with TRBD1. This CDR3 contains 17 residues. Unmatched junction bases numbered 6, after V lost 2 bases and J lost 4 bases. CDR1 and CDR2 from the germline V gene are SGHKS and YYEKEE (reference sequence). The CDR3 nucleotides are TGTGCCAGCAGCTTTGCCGGGGACAGGGGTTATAATTCACCCCTCCACTTT. Amino acid sequence: CASSFAGDRGYNSPLHF.

The chain employs TRBV4-3 and TRBJ2-7; 8 nucleotides match TRBD1. V shed 0 bases, J shed 6 bases, and the junction held 7 bases outside the gene matches. CDR1 is LGHNA and CDR2 is YSLEER in the germline V gene. The CDR3 is made up of 15 amino acids. The CDR3 DNA sequence: TGCGCCAGCAGCCAAGAGGTGACAGGGGCTGTCGAGCAGTACTTC. The encoded protein is CASSQEVTGAVEQYF.

V usage is TRBV6-6 and J usage is TRBJ2-3; D remains unclear. The CDR3 totals 15 residues. Trimming stripped 6 bases from V and 3 bases from J, with 16 bases between. Germline CDR1 MNHNY, CDR2 SVGAGI (reference sequence). CDR3 bases: TGTGCCAGCAGACAGAACAGCTTAGGGACAGATACGCAGTATTTT. Protein sequence: CASRQNSLGTDTQYF.

The chain recombines TRBV10-2 with TRBJ1-1; TRBD1 agrees at 7 bases. The CDR3 is 13 amino acids. J was trimmed by 2 bases and V by 6 bases; bases with no gene match: 3. In germline, CDR1 is WSHSY, CDR2 SAAADI. CDR3 in amino acids: CASSRDSNTEAFF. In DNA form, the CDR3 reads TGCGCCAGCAGCCGGGACAGCAACACTGAAGCTTTCTTT.

The J gene is TRBJ2-5, the V gene TRBV19; D possibly corresponds to TRBD1 (6 bases). The V gene lost 0 bases and the J gene lost 5 bases, with 13 bases spanning the gap. This CDR3 is built from 15 residues. Germline V CDR1 and CDR2: LNHDA, SQIVND (reference sequence). Written as DNA, the CDR3 is TGTGCCAGTAGTATAGAGCCAGGGGTGGGGGAGACCCAGTACTTC. The encoded protein is CASSIEPGVGETQYF.

This chain joins TRBV4-1 and TRBJ1-4; weak D call: TRBD1 (5 bases). Germline V CDR1 and CDR2: MGHRA, YSYEKL. Trimming removed 0 bases from V and 0 bases from J, with 11 bases in between. This CDR3 region has 17 residues. The CDR3 DNA follows: TGCGCCAGCAGCCAAGATAGACGGGGCGCAACTAATGAAAAACTGTTTTTT. Translated, it gives CASSQDRRGATNEKLFF.

The chain recombines TRBV7-9 with TRBJ2-2; the D is unclear. The CDR3 is made up of 14 amino acids. V shed 1 base and J shed 5 bases, with 8 bases lying between them. Germline V gives CDR1 SEHNR, CDR2 FQNEAQ (reference sequence). This chain's CDR3 is CASSLVPETGELFF. Written as DNA, the CDR3 is TGTGCCAGCAGCTTAGTTCCAGAAACCGGGGAGCTGTTTTTT.

The chain combines TRBV5-1 with TRBJ2-2; 7 nucleotides agree with TRBD1. Germline CDR1 and CDR2: SGHRS and YFSETQ. The CDR3 totals 14 residues. The junction had 2 bases not matched to a gene; V was cut back by 6 bases and J by 0 bases. The CDR3 sequence is CASKGQPNTGELFF. The CDR3 coding sequence is TGCGCCAGCAAGGGACAGCCGAACACCGGGGAGCTGTTTTTT.

J is TRBJ2-2 and V is TRBV27; D perhaps matches TRBD1 (6 bases). The CDR3 loop spans 13 amino acids. V gave up 3 bases and J gave up 6 bases, with 8 bases separating them. Germline CDR1 and CDR2: MNHEY and SMNVEV (reference sequence). The CDR3 coding sequence is TGTGCCAGCAGTTTTAACAGGGCCGGGGAGCTGTTTTTT. It yields the protein CASSFNRAGELFF.

The rearrangement links TRBV18 to TRBJ2-1; the D is unclear. This CDR3 has 17 residues. The V end was cut by 3 bases, the J end by 3 bases, with 18 bases between. Germline V gene sequence: CDR1 KGHSH, CDR2 LQKENI. The CDR3 nucleotides read TGTGCCAGCTCACCCTTATCGACCGACGGTGGCTACAATGAGCAGTTCTTC. Translating gives CASSPLSTDGGYNEQFF.

The chain links TRBV9 to TRBJ1-2, with TRBD1 as a possible D gene (6 bases). The germline V gene has CDR1 SGDLS and CDR2 YYNGEE. V dropped 4 bases and J dropped 8 bases, with 15 bases sitting between them. The length of the CDR3 is 13 residues. The CDR3 spells CASSHDWDMGYTF. The CDR3 region has the DNA TGTGCCAGCAGCCACGACTGGGACATGGGCTACACCTTC.

The chain has TRBV7-8 and TRBJ1-1, with TRBD1 matching over 9 bases. The CDR3 covers 13 residues. Germline values: CDR1 SGHVS, CDR2 FQNEAQ. V lost 5 bases, J lost 10 bases, and 8 bases stayed unmatched. The CDR3 region has the DNA TGTGCCAGCAGCCAGGGACAGGGCGAGGGAGCTTTCTTT. Amino acids: CASSQGQGEGAFF.

The rearrangement links TRBV29-1 to TRBJ2-7; either TRBD1 or TRBD2 may supply D (7 bases each). There are 13 residues in the CDR3. The germline V gene has CDR1 SQVTM and CDR2 ANQGSEA. V dropped 6 bases and J dropped 6 bases, with 18 bases sitting between them. The DNA for the CDR3 is TGCAGCGTGACCCAGGGGGGGACGGGCGAGCAGTACTTC. It yields the protein CSVTQGGTGEQYF.